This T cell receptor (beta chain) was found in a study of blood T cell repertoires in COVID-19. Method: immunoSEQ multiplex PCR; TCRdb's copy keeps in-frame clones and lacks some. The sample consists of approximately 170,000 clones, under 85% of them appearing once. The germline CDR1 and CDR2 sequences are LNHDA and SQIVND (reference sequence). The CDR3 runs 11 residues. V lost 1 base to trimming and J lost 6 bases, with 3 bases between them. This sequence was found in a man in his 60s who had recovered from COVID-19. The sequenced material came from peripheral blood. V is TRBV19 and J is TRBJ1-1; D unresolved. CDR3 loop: CASSIGPEAFF. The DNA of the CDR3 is TGTGCCAGTAGTATAGGGCCTGAAGCTTTCTTT.